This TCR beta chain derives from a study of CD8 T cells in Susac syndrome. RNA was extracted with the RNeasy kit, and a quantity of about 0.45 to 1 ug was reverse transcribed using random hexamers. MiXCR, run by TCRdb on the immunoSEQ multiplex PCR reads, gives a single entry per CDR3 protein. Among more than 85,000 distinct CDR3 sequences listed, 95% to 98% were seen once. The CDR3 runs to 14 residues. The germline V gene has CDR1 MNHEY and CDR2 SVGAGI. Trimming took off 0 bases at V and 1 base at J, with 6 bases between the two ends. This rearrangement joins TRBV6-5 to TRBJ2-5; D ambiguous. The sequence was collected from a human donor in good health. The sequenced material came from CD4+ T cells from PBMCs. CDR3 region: CASSYSSGQETQYF. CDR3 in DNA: TGTGCCAGCAGTTACTCGTCTGGCCAAGAGACCCAGTACTTC.